The 25 T cell receptor beta chains given below trace back to one sample, sequenced in a study of T-cell memory formation after mild COVID-19. From the 5' RACE reads, TCRdb called clonotypes with MiXCR, one entry per CDR3 protein. The repertoire holds about 190,000 distinct CDR3 sequences, with around 26% as singletons. The sample comprised PBMCs or a T cell subset sorted from them (not recorded which). The receptors originated from an adult woman who had mild COVID-19 (a few samples of this study predate the infection). Cell type and time point are not known.

This clonotype was observed a few times. The chain recombines TRBV7-2 with TRBJ1-1; D not certain. Per the germline V gene, CDR1 is SGHTA and CDR2 is FQGNSA. CDR3 length equals 12 residues. Trimming stripped 1 base from V and 7 bases from J, with 7 bases between. CDR3 loop: CASSLVTLEAFF. In DNA, the CDR3 is TGTGCCAGCAGCTTAGTGACGCTTGAAGCTTTCTTT.

The V and J genes are TRBV6-1 and TRBJ2-2; 10 bases match TRBD2. The CDR3 extends over 16 amino acids. After removal of 5 bases from V and 4 bases from J, the junction contained 7 bases not matched to a gene. Germline lookup yields CDR1 MNHNS and CDR2 SASEGT. The CDR3 DNA reads TGTGCCAGCAGTACCCTAGCGGGAGTTACCACCGGGGAGCTGTTTTTT. This gives the protein CASSTLAGVTTGELFF.

This clonotype turned up a few times. The chain joins TRBV3-1 to TRBJ1-2; no definite D call. CDR3 length equals 14 residues. Germline CDR1 reads LGHDT; CDR2 reads YNNKEL (reference sequence). V lost 2 bases, J lost 3 bases, and 10 bases lay in between. This CDR3 is CASSQSGDYYGYTF. The DNA of the CDR3 is TGTGCCAGCAGCCAATCCGGGGATTACTATGGCTACACCTTC.

This clonotype occurred a few times. The rearrangement uses TRBV6-6 and TRBJ2-3; 7 bases map to TRBD2. V shed 6 bases and J 4 bases; nucleotides not matched to a gene: 4. Germline V CDR1 and CDR2: MNHNY, SVGAGI (reference sequence). CDR3 length: 13 residues. CDR3 DNA sequence: TGTGCCAGCAGGGGGGGGGTCCCAGATACGCAGTATTTT. Translation: CASRGGVPDTQYF.

CDR3 protein: CSARDRGAGDSYEQYF. In DNA form, the CDR3 reads TGCAGTGCTAGAGATCGAGGAGCGGGGGACTCCTACGAGCAGTACTTC. This sequence joins TRBV20-1 and TRBJ2-7; 8 positions agree with TRBD2. This CDR3 is 16 amino acids long. Trimming removed 0 bases from V and 0 bases from J; junction bases left unmatched: 7. The V gene's germline CDR1 is DFQATT and CDR2 SNEGSKA (reference sequence).

This clonotype has ten or more counts. This chain uses TRBV27 with TRBJ2-7; the match to TRBD1 covers 9 bases. The junction had 1 base not matched to a gene; V was cut back by 8 bases and J by 2 bases. Germline values: CDR1 MNHEY, CDR2 SMNVEV (reference sequence). This CDR3 region has 12 residues. The CDR3 DNA is TGTGCCAGCGGGACAGGGCCCTACGAGCAGTACTTC. Amino acids: CASGTGPYEQYF.

V gene TRBV6-2 or TRBV6-3 combines with J gene TRBJ2-5, with 8 bases matching TRBD1. V lost 2 bases, J lost 4 bases, and 9 bases stayed unmatched. Looked up from germline, CDR1 is MNHEY and CDR2 is SVGEGT. The CDR3 has 16 residues. This CDR3 is CASSYQGARHAETQYF. CDR3 DNA: TGTGCCAGCAGTTACCAGGGGGCGCGGCACGCAGAGACCCAGTACTTC.

The chain uses TRBV10-3 and TRBJ2-7, with 10 positions matching TRBD2. The CDR3 runs to 20 residues. V shed 3 bases and J 6 bases; nucleotides not matched to a gene: 23. Germline CDR1 and CDR2: ENHRY and SYGVKD. CDR3 sequence reads: CAISDPVGWMEREGQSEQYF. CDR3 nucleotide sequence: TGTGCCATCAGTGACCCAGTCGGATGGATGGAGCGGGAGGGCCAATCCGAGCAGTACTTC.

Comment on this clonotype: A much larger clone lies a single base off, so this may be a read error. The V call is TRBV20-1, the J call TRBJ1-1; no definite D call. The V gene's germline CDR1 is DFQATT and CDR2 SNEGSKA (reference sequence). Trimming shortened V by 3 bases and J by 1 base, and 6 bases separated the two germline ends. This CDR3 is built from 12 residues. CDR3 protein: CSASVENTEAFF. The CDR3 DNA follows: TGCAGTGCTAGTGTCGAGAACACTGAAGCTTTCTTT.

This clonotype was observed a handful of times. The rearrangement uses TRBV5-1 and TRBJ2-7, with D perhaps TRBD1 or TRBD2 (5 bases each). Trimming removed 2 bases from V and 3 bases from J, with 12 bases in between. CDR3 length: 14 amino acids. Germline V lookup: CDR1 SGHRS, CDR2 YFSETQ. The CDR3 here is CASSFGTGFYEQYF. CDR3 in DNA: TGCGCCAGCAGCTTTGGGACGGGATTCTACGAGCAGTACTTC.

The chain is built from TRBV3-1 and TRBJ1-1, with D tentatively TRBD1 (6 bases). Germline V gene lookup returns CDR1 LGHDT and CDR2 YNNKEL (reference sequence). V gave up 0 bases and J gave up 0 bases, with 14 bases separating them. There are 17 residues in the CDR3. For the CDR3, the DNA is TGTGCCAGCAGCCAAGATCTCACAGGGACGATGAACACTGAAGCTTTCTTT. Its protein product is CASSQDLTGTMNTEAFF.

The J gene is TRBJ1-1, the V gene TRBV19; the match to TRBD1 covers 8 bases. The germline gives CDR1 LNHDA, CDR2 SQIVND (reference sequence). The CDR3 length is 15 residues. V dropped 7 bases and J dropped 1; count of bases not matched to a gene: 8. This chain's CDR3 is CASTPIGTGNTEAFF. The CDR3, as DNA: TGTGCCAGTACCCCCATCGGGACAGGGAACACTGAAGCTTTCTTT.

This clonotype was counted between two and nine times. The rearrangement links TRBV5-1 to TRBJ1-2, with D unresolved. V lost 1 base to trimming and J lost 0 bases, with 7 bases between them. This CDR3 contains 14 residues. In germline, CDR1 is SGHRS, CDR2 YFSETQ. The DNA of the CDR3 is TGCGCCAGCAGCTTGCTTGAATCTAACTATGGCTACACCTTC. Translating it yields CASSLLESNYGYTF.

This chain links TRBV2 with TRBJ2-7; D unresolved. The CDR3 runs 12 residues. The V and J ends lost 4 bases and 2 bases respectively, with 6 bases between them. Germline CDR1 and CDR2: SNHLY and FYNNEI. The CDR3 sequence: CASSGTTYEQYF. The CDR3 DNA follows: TGTGCCAGCAGTGGGACCACCTACGAGCAGTACTTC.

This clonotype showed up just a few times. The rearrangement joins TRBV7-9 to TRBJ2-7, with 8 bases matching TRBD1. With V trimmed by 4 bases and J by 6 bases, 11 bases remained unmatched. Germline CDR1 SEHNR, CDR2 FQNEAQ (reference sequence). The CDR3 is made up of 15 amino acids. The CDR3: CASSYPDRGEREQYF. Written as DNA, the CDR3 is TGTGCCAGCAGCTACCCCGACAGGGGTGAACGCGAGCAGTACTTC.

By frequency in the sample, this clonotype is medium-sized. This chain connects TRBV7-6 to TRBJ1-5, with D possibly TRBD1 on 6 matching bases. The CDR3 totals 13 residues. The V end lost 5 bases, the J end lost 4 bases, and 9 bases lay between the germline ends. The germline gives CDR1 SGHVS, CDR2 FNYEAQ. CDR3 sequence (DNA): TGTGCCAGCAGCCGGGACATTAATCAGCCCCAGCATTTT. It translates to CASSRDINQPQHF. The full variable domain, its missing parts supplied by reference TRBV7-6 and TRBJ1-5, is GAGVSQSPRYKVTKRGQDVALRCDPISGHVSLYWYRQALGQGPEFLTYFNYEAQQDKSGLPNDRFSAERPEGSISTLTIQRTEQRDSAMYRCASSRDINQPQHFGDGTRLSIL.

The sample holds a few counts of this clonotype. The gene calls are TRBV12-3 or TRBV12-4 and TRBJ1-2; weak D call: TRBD1 (5 bases). V was shortened by 6 bases and J by 5 bases, with 13 bases between the two germline ends. This CDR3 has 13 residues. The CDR3 spells CASSPGLGYGYTF. Written as DNA, the CDR3 is TGTGCCAGCAGCCCGGGACTAGGTTATGGCTACACCTTC.

This clonotype appeared a few times. The chain recombines TRBV9 with TRBJ2-3; TRBD2 aligns across 10 bases. With V trimmed by 5 bases and J by 3 bases, 6 bases remained unmatched. This CDR3 comprises 15 residues. Per germline, CDR1 SGDLS and CDR2 YYNGEE. CDR3 in DNA: TGTGCCAGCAGTGCTAGCGGGAGTCGGACAGATACGCAGTATTTT. Encoded protein: CASSASGSRTDTQYF.

CDR3 nucleotides: TGTGCCAGCTCACCTAAGGGGGGATCGAGCGAGCAGTACTTC. Translating it yields CASSPKGGSSEQYF. J is TRBJ2-7 and V is TRBV18; tentatively, D is TRBD1 or TRBD2 (6 bases each). The ends were cut back, 3 bases at V and 6 bases at J, with 15 bases in the middle. Germline V gene sequence: CDR1 KGHSH, CDR2 LQKENI. This CDR3 spans 14 amino acids.

The chain is built from TRBV24-1 and TRBJ2-7; D may be TRBD2 (7 bases). The V end was cut by 7 bases, the J end by 7 bases, with 16 bases between. CDR1 and CDR2 (germline): KGHDR, SFDVKD. The CDR3 spans 13 residues. CDR3 sequence (DNA): TGTGCCACCAGCGACGGGGGGCGCAGGGAGCAGTACTTC. This codes for CATSDGGRREQYF.

This chain joins TRBV6-6 and TRBJ2-7; weak D call: TRBD1 (5 bases). The CDR3 length is 13 residues. Germline CDR1 is MNHNY and CDR2 is SVGAGI (reference sequence). V lost 0 bases and J 5 bases, leaving 8 bases between the germline ends. The CDR3 loop reads CASSYSKGDEQYF. The CDR3 DNA reads TGTGCCAGCAGTTACTCGAAAGGGGACGAGCAGTACTTC.

This clonotype was observed a handful of times. The chain recombines TRBV24-1 with TRBJ2-7; 9 bases map to TRBD1. Germline assignment: CDR1 KGHDR and CDR2 SFDVKD. The trim removed 7 bases at V and 3 bases at J, leaving 9 bases unmatched. This CDR3 is built from 15 residues. CDR3 nucleotide sequence: TGTGCCACCAGCCAAAAACCGGGACAGGGCTACGAGCAGTACTTC. Its translation is CATSQKPGQGYEQYF.

The genes are TRBV1 and TRBJ2-3; TRBD1, the D gene given by the table, was not confirmed from the DNA. TRBV1 is designated a pseudogene. This CDR3 is 18 amino acids long. The CDR3 loop is CTSSHHPGGGNSTDTQYF. The CDR3 nucleotides read TGCACCAGCAGCCACCACCCGGGGGGCGGAAATAGCACAGATACGCAGTATTTT.

The chain couples TRBV5-1 to TRBJ2-2, with unresolved D. V lost 2 bases to trimming and J lost 0 bases, with 8 bases between them. Germline loops: CDR1 SGHRS, CDR2 YFSETQ. CDR3 length: 15 residues. Written as DNA, the CDR3 is TGCGCCAGCAGCTTCGACCGAGCGAACACCGGGGAGCTGTTTTTT. Translating gives CASSFDRANTGELFF.

This rearrangement joins TRBV24-1 to TRBJ2-5, with 13 bases aligning to TRBD2. CDR3 size: 19 residues. Germline V lookup: CDR1 KGHDR, CDR2 SFDVKD. Trimming at V came to 3 bases and at J to 5 bases, leaving 14 bases not matched to a gene. CDR3 residues: CATSDPGTSGANWGETQYF. The CDR3 bases are TGTGCCACCAGTGATCCCGGGACTAGCGGGGCCAACTGGGGGGAGACCCAGTACTTC.